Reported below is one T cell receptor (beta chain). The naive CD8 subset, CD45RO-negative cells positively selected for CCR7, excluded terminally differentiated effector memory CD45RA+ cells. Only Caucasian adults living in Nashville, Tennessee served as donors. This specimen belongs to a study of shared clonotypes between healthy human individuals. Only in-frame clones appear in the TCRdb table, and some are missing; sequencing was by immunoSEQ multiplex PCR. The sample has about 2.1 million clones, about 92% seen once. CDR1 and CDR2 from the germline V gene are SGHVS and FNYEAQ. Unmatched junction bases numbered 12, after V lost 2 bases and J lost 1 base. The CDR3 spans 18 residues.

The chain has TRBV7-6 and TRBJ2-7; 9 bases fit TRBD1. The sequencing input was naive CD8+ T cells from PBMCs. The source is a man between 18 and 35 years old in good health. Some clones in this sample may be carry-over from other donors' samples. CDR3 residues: CASSLWLGGQGKSYEQYF. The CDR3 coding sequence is TGTGCCAGCAGCTTATGGTTGGGGGGACAGGGCAAATCCTACGAGCAGTACTTC.